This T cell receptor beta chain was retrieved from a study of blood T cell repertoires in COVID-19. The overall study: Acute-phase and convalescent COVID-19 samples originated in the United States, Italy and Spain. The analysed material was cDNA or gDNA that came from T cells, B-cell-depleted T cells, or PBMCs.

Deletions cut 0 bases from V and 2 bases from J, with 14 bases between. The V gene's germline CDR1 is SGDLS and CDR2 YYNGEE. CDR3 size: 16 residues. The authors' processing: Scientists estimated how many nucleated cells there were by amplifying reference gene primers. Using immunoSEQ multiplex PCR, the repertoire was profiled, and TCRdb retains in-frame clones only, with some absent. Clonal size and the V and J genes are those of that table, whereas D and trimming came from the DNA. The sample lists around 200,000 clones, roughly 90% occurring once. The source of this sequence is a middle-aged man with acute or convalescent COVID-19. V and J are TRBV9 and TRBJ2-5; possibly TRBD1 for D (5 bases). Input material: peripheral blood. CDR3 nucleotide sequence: TGTGCCAGCAGCGTAGTGGTTGGGGCAGGACAAGAGACCCAGTACTTC. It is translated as CASSVVVGAGQETQYF.